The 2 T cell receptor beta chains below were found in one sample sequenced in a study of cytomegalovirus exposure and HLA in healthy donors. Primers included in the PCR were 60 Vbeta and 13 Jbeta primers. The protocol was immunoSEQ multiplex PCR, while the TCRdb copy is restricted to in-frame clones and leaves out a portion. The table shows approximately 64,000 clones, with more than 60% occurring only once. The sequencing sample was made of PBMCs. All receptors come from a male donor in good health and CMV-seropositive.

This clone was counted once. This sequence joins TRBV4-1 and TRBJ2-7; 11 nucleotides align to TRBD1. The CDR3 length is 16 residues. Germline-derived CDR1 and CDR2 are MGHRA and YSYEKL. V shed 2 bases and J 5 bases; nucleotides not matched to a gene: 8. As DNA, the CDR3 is TGCGCCAGCAGCCAACCAAGGACAGGGGGCGGGAACGAGCAGTACTTC. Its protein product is CASSQPRTGGGNEQYF.

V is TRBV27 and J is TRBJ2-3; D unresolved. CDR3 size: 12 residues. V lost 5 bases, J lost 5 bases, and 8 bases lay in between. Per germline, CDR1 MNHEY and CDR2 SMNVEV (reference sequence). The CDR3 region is CASSQTGDTQYF. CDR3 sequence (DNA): TGTGCCAGCAGTCAGACGGGAGATACGCAGTATTTT.